The entry that follows covers one TCR beta chain sequence. The antigen is unknown. The data originate from a study of CXCR3-negative and CXCR3-positive naive CD8 T cells. From germline, CDR1 is SGHTA and CDR2 FQGNSA. The length of the CDR3 is 14 residues. Naive CD8+ T lymphocytes were specified as CD45RO-CCR7+CD27+CD95-. TRB cDNA was prepared as libraries by UMI-labeled 5' RACE. TCRdb reanalyzed the 5' RACE reads and collapses them to one entry per CDR3 protein, without DNA. Here the sample table reports 84,000 or so distinct CDR3 sequences. Study results and caveats: Naive cells that were CXCR3-positive had more hydrophobic TRB CDR3s (compared with CXCR3-negative naive cells).

Sequenced material: naive CXCR3- CD8+ T cells from blood. Stated subset: CD45RO-CCR7+CD27+CD95- naive CD8+ T cells lacking CXCR3 (TNR3-). The gene calls are TRBV7-2 and TRBJ2-1; TCRdb reports TRBD2, a call that lacks DNA to check it against. The clonotype comes from a human donor in good health. Some clones in this sample may be carry-over from other donors' samples. CDR3 sequence: CASSSSLDPGEQFF. Together with reference TRBV7-2 and TRBJ2-1, the CDR3 gives the full variable domain: GAGVSQSPSNKVTEKGKDVELRCDPISGHTALYWYRQSLGQGLEFLIYFQGNSAPDKSGLPSDRFSAERTGGSVSTLTIQRTQQEDSAVYLCASSSSLDPGEQFFGPGTRLTVL.